The 8 T cell receptor beta chains presented below share a single source sample, sequenced in a study of blood T cells in healthy people across ages. PCR was performed a second time for about 6 to 11 cycles using a sample-barcoded 5' primer and a J-beta primer mix. Each CDR3 protein is one row after TCRdb ran MiXCR on the 5' RACE reads. Of over a million distinct CDR3 sequences in the sample, more than 35% were seen once. The sequenced material came from blood. These receptor sequences come from a woman aged 60-70 years in good health.

The J gene is TRBJ2-3, the V gene TRBV5-1; TRBD2 agrees at 8 bases. With 6 bases clipped from V and 0 bases from J, the junction kept 6 bases outside the gene matches. The V gene's germline CDR1 is SGHRS and CDR2 YFSETQ. The CDR3 totals 15 residues. CDR3 in DNA: TGCGCCAGCATGGCGGGAGGCGCTAGCACAGATACGCAGTATTTT. Residues: CASMAGGASTDTQYF.

The J gene is TRBJ2-1, the V gene TRBV21-1; TRBD2 is the table's D call, not checked against the DNA. TRBV21-1 is an annotated pseudogene. This CDR3 contains 15 residues. The CDR3 DNA sequence: TGTGCCAGCAGCAAAGTGGGGGAAGTGGGAGATGAGCAGTTCTTC. This translates into CASSKVGEVGDEQFF.

The genes are TRBV2 and TRBJ2-5; no firm D call. The CDR3 consists of 12 residues. Germline V gene sequence: CDR1 SNHLY, CDR2 FYNNEI. Trimming cost V 6 bases and J 2 bases, with 7 bases left between them. The CDR3 DNA reads TGTGCCAGCAGGGGCAGGCAAGAGACCCAGTACTTC. Its translation: CASRGRQETQYF.

V and J are TRBV4-2 and TRBJ2-5; 14 nucleotides align to TRBD2. CDR3 size: 17 residues. V shed 4 bases and J 2 bases; nucleotides not matched to a gene: 6. Germline V gene lookup returns CDR1 LGHNA and CDR2 YNFKEQ. CDR3 in DNA: TGTGCCAGCAGCCCAGGACTAGCGGGAGGCAGACAAGAGACCCAGTACTTC. Translating gives CASSPGLAGGRQETQYF.

This clonotype was found once. This chain uses TRBV5-1 with TRBJ2-1, with 7 bases that match TRBD1. Germline trimming cut 3 bases from V and 10 bases from J; bases unmatched to any gene: 7. Germline-derived CDR1 and CDR2 are SGHRS and YFSETQ. The CDR3 contains 13 residues. The CDR3 DNA sequence: TGCGCCAGCAGCTGGGACACCAGGGGGGAGCAGTTCTTC. Residues: CASSWDTRGEQFF.

In its sample, this clonotype was seen a few times. J is TRBJ2-1 and V is TRBV4-2; no clear D. Germline CDR1 LGHNA, CDR2 YNFKEQ. The CDR3 runs 12 residues. The V end was cut by 3 bases, the J end by 9 bases, with 9 bases between. CDR3 sequence: CASSHDFGEQFF. The CDR3 DNA is TGTGCCAGCAGCCACGACTTCGGTGAGCAGTTCTTC.

The rearrangement links TRBV7-3 to TRBJ2-3; TRBD2 matches at 10 bases. CDR3 length equals 16 residues. The germline gives CDR1 SGHTA, CDR2 FQGTGA. The junction had 8 bases not matched to a gene; V was cut back by 2 bases and J by 6 bases. In DNA form, the CDR3 reads TGTGCCAGCAGCTTAGCCCTTACTAGCGGGATTGATACGCAGTATTTT. It yields the protein CASSLALTSGIDTQYF.

This chain joins TRBV6-6 and TRBJ2-7; 9 bases fit TRBD1. The DNA end is a closer match to TRBJ2-1, so the J assignment may be wrong. Germline CDR1 and CDR2: MNHNY and SVGAGI (reference sequence). This CDR3 region has 16 residues. The CDR3 here is CASSYEGQGKRGEQFF. CDR3 bases: TGTGCCAGCAGTTACGAAGGACAGGGGAAAAGGGGTGAGCAGTTCTTC.